This TCR beta chain was observed in a study of sequential checkpoint blockade in melanoma. Turning to the study itself: First-line arms were nivolumab then ipilimumab, or the reverse, randomized 1:1. After both sequences, patients received maintenance nivolumab.

Treatment meaning: randomized to nivolumab then ipilimumab (arm A) or the reverse (arm B). Patients had received no earlier DNA-damaging chemotherapy. From thawed PBMCs, live CD3+CD8+ cells negative for CD19 and CD56 were sorted. The ends lost 3 bases at V and 7 bases at J; junction bases unmatched: 2. Germline CDR1 and CDR2: SGHNT and YENEEA. The CDR3 totals 14 residues. Profiling relied on immunoSEQ multiplex PCR, and the TCRdb table lists in-frame clones only, not all of them. Of about 5,100 clones listed, about 71% were seen once; the top ten hold approximately 54%. The sequences come from CD8+ T cells sorted from blood (inferred from file names), collected from a patient given nivolumab and ipilimumab in sequence. V and J are TRBV11-3 and TRBJ2-2; 10 bases match TRBD1. This TCR came from a human patient with melanoma. Some clones in this sample may be carry-over from other donors' samples. The CDR3 DNA sequence: TGTGCCAGCAGCTTCGGACAGGGGGGCGGGGAGCTGTTTTTT. Its protein is CASSFGQGGGELFF.